This section outlines one T cell receptor (beta chain) sequence together with its context. Seattle researchers signed up patients amid active infection and tracked them longitudinally. The CDR3 extends over 16 amino acids. Trimming shortened V by 0 bases and J by 0 bases, and 6 bases separated the two germline ends. Germline V gene lookup returns CDR1 MNHNS and CDR2 SASEGT. The data were produced by immunoSEQ multiplex PCR, yet TCRdb's version contains in-frame clones alone and is incomplete. The data show hundreds of thousands of clones, roughly 91% seen once. The sample belongs to a study of blood T cell repertoires in COVID-19. Across the study: Acute and convalescent COVID-19 samples came from the United States, Italy and Spain. The cDNA or gDNA used as material had been derived from T cells, B-cell-depleted T cells, or PBMCs.

The sequenced sample was peripheral blood. The chain couples TRBV6-1 to TRBJ1-6; the D is unclear. The receptor was isolated from a woman between 25 and 40 years old with COVID-19, enrolled during active disease. CDR3 sequence reads: CASSEALSSYNSPLHF. DNA of the CDR3: TGTGCCAGCAGTGAAGCGCTGAGCTCCTATAATTCACCCCTCCACTTT.